This is a list of T cell receptor beta chains from one sample in a study of T-cell reconstitution after alpha-beta-depleted transplantation in children. TCRdb ran MiXCR on the PCR reads and lists one entry per CDR3 protein. The data contain nearly 250,000 distinct CDR3 sequences, 6.5% to 10% of them singletons. The material sequenced was PBMCs, mostly from graft donor cells, taken 180 days after TCRalphabeta/CD19-depleted stem cell transplant. The source is a male patient between 10 and 17 years old who had a stem cell transplant for acute lymphoblastic leukemia, so the T cells may come from the graft donor. Each CDR3 is given with its conserved first and last residue. Each record gives: J gene, clone size, V gene, D gene, CDR3 protein, CDR3 DNA. The D gene is left open where the match is weak. Size is stated for part of the rows, as once, few or many counts, or as a class when the clone is expanded.

J: TRBJ2-3; size: many; V: TRBV12-3/TRBV12-4; D: -; CDR3: CASSPDISSTDTQYF; DNA: TGTGCCAGCAGCCCGGACATTTCTAGCACAGATACGCAGTATTTT
J: TRBJ2-7; size: many; V: TRBV18; D: -; CDR3: CASSPPDYPGGQYF; DNA: TGTGCCAGCTCACCACCGGACTATCCTGGAGGGCAGTACTTC
J: TRBJ2-7; size: few; V: TRBV10-3; D: TRBD1; CDR3: CAAGGPGTGVHEQYF; DNA: TGTGCCGCCGGTGGGCCCGGGACAGGGGTCCACGAGCAGTACTTC
J: TRBJ2-3; size: many; V: TRBV11-1; D: -; CDR3: CASSFYEGTSTDTQYF; DNA: TGTGCCAGCAGCTTCTATGAGGGTACCAGCACAGATACGCAGTATTTT
J: TRBJ2-7; size: many; V: TRBV29-1; D: -; CDR3: CSVLLRTYEQYF; DNA: TGCAGCGTCCTCCTGAGGACTTACGAGCAGTACTTC
J: TRBJ2-7; size: many; V: TRBV7-8; D: -; CDR3: CASSLLGSLSYEQYF; DNA: TGTGCCAGCAGCTTACTTGGTTCCCTCTCCTACGAGCAGTACTTC
J: TRBJ2-3; size: many; V: TRBV15; D: -; CDR3: CATGAVSTDTQYF; DNA: TGTGCCACCGGAGCGGTTAGCACAGATACGCAGTATTTT
J: TRBJ2-7; size: many; V: TRBV3-1; D: -; CDR3: CASSQRGGSEQYF; DNA: TGTGCCAGCAGCCAAAGAGGAGGATCCGAGCAGTACTTC
J: TRBJ1-5; size: few; V: TRBV7-6; D: TRBD1; CDR3: CASSLGGQGGISQPQHF; DNA: TGTGCCAGCAGCTTAGGAGGACAGGGAGGGATTTCGCAGCCCCAGCATTTT
J: TRBJ1-1; size: many; V: TRBV4-2; D: TRBD1; CDR3: CASSQTGRAFF; DNA: TGTGCCAGCAGCCAGACAGGGAGGGCTTTCTTT
J: TRBJ2-3; size: many; V: TRBV10-3; D: -; CDR3: CAISELTGRPDTQYF; DNA: TGTGCCATCAGTGAGTTGACGGGAAGGCCAGATACGCAGTATTTT
J: TRBJ2-5; size: many; V: TRBV7-2; D: -; CDR3: CASSWDRPTDRETQYF; DNA: TGTGCCAGCAGCTGGGACCGCCCGACGGACCGAGAGACCCAGTACTTC
J: TRBJ1-1; size: many; V: TRBV4-3; D: -; CDR3: CASSRGGNMNTEAFF; DNA: TGCGCCAGCAGCCGTGGGGGAAACATGAACACTGAAGCTTTCTTT
J: TRBJ2-7; size: -; V: TRBV28; D: TRBD1; CDR3: CASKEDRDEQYF; DNA: TGTGCCAGCAAGGAGGACAGGGACGAGCAGTACTTC
J: TRBJ2-2; size: many; V: TRBV4-3; D: TRBD2; CDR3: CASRTGTSGGTTGELFF; DNA: TGCGCCAGCAGAACCGGGACTAGCGGGGGTACCACCGGGGAGCTGTTTTTT
J: TRBJ2-3; size: many; V: TRBV7-8; D: -; CDR3: CASSPGTLRTQYF; DNA: TGTGCCAGCAGCCCTGGGACCCTAAGAACGCAGTATTTT
J: TRBJ2-7; size: many; V: TRBV18; D: -; CDR3: CASSPTVGAGYEQYF; DNA: TGTGCCAGCTCACCAACGGTGGGGGCGGGGTACGAGCAGTACTTC
J: TRBJ2-2; size: many; V: TRBV4-3; D: -; CDR3: CASSQGLGGGELFF; DNA: TGCGCCAGCAGCCAAGGGTTAGGGGGCGGGGAGCTGTTTTTT
J: TRBJ2-5; size: many; V: TRBV29-1; D: -; CDR3: CSVPQETQYF; DNA: TGCAGCGTTCCCCAAGAGACCCAGTACTTC
J: TRBJ1-6; size: many; V: TRBV27; D: TRBD1; CDR3: CASSLGTVANSPLHF; DNA: TGTGCCAGCAGTTTAGGGACAGTCGCTAATTCACCCCTCCACTTT
J: TRBJ1-1; size: many; V: TRBV5-1; D: -; CDR3: CASSFTSGGNTEAFF; DNA: TGCGCCAGCAGCTTCACTTCGGGGGGTAACACTGAAGCTTTCTTT
J: TRBJ2-1; size: -; V: TRBV29-1; D: -; CDR3: CSVKQRDNSYNEQFF; DNA: TGCAGCGTTAAACAGCGGGACAACTCCTACAATGAGCAGTTCTTC
J: TRBJ2-1; size: many; V: TRBV2; D: -; CDR3: CASSEQAGGNEQFF; DNA: TGTGCCAGCAGTGAACAGGCAGGGGGGAATGAGCAGTTCTTC
J: TRBJ2-7; size: many; V: TRBV5-1; D: -; CDR3: CASSMGVSGYEQYF; DNA: TGCGCCAGCAGCATGGGAGTAAGCGGCTACGAGCAGTACTTC
J: TRBJ2-3; size: many; V: TRBV20-1; D: TRBD2; CDR3: CSAPDRTSAGPDTQYF; DNA: TGCAGTGCTCCTGACAGGACTAGCGCAGGTCCAGATACGCAGTATTTT
J: TRBJ1-1; size: many; V: TRBV20-1; D: -; CDR3: CSATGSPMNTEAFF; DNA: TGCAGTGCTACTGGGTCCCCTATGAACACTGAAGCTTTCTTT
J: TRBJ2-5; size: few; V: TRBV14; D: -; CDR3: CASSREWPGAAKETQYF; DNA: TGTGCCAGCAGCCGAGAATGGCCGGGGGCCGCAAAAGAGACCCAGTACTTC
J: TRBJ2-7; size: many; V: TRBV20-1; D: TRBD2; CDR3: CSARDSGGRQYF; DNA: TGCAGTGCTAGAGATTCGGGGGGAAGGCAGTACTTC
J: TRBJ1-2; size: many; V: TRBV20-1; D: TRBD1; CDR3: CSARVPGGDYGYTF; DNA: TGCAGTGCTAGAGTCCCAGGGGGAGACTATGGCTACACCTTC
J: TRBJ1-5; size: many; V: TRBV15; D: -; CDR3: CATSRAYGQPQHF; DNA: TGTGCCACCAGCAGAGCATATGGCCAGCCCCAGCATTTT
J: TRBJ2-5; size: many; V: TRBV12-3/TRBV12-4; D: -; CDR3: CASSFPVTQGPSETQYF; DNA: TGTGCCAGCAGTTTCCCCGTTACCCAAGGACCCTCGGAGACCCAGTACTTC
J: TRBJ2-7; size: many; V: TRBV5-6; D: -; CDR3: CASSLSRTFSYEQYF; DNA: TGTGCCAGCAGCTTGTCGAGAACCTTCTCCTACGAGCAGTACTTC
J: TRBJ2-7; size: many; V: TRBV7-2; D: -; CDR3: CASSLVSRSYEQYF; DNA: TGTGCCAGCAGCTTAGTTTCTCGCTCCTACGAGCAGTACTTC
J: TRBJ1-1; size: many; V: TRBV18; D: TRBD1; CDR3: CASSPWTGRYTEAFF; DNA: TGTGCCAGCTCACCTTGGACAGGGCGGTACACTGAAGCTTTCTTT
J: TRBJ1-5; size: many; V: TRBV12-3/TRBV12-4; D: TRBD1; CDR3: CASSDRGPSNQPQHF; DNA: TGTGCCAGCAGCGACAGGGGACCAAGCAATCAGCCCCAGCATTTT
J: TRBJ2-7; size: many; V: TRBV3-1; D: -; CDR3: CASSQAASDPYEQYF; DNA: TGTGCCAGCAGCCAAGCAGCATCGGACCCCTACGAGCAGTACTTC
J: TRBJ2-7; size: many; V: TRBV12-3/TRBV12-4; D: -; CDR3: CASSPDPTGYRSYEQYF; DNA: TGTGCCAGCAGCCCCGATCCAACAGGGTACCGGTCCTACGAGCAGTACTTC
J: TRBJ2-1; size: many; V: TRBV18; D: -; CDR3: CASSPGGNEQFF; DNA: TGTGCCAGCTCACCTGGGGGCAATGAGCAGTTCTTC
J: TRBJ1-1; size: many; V: TRBV7-2; D: -; CDR3: CASSWGGTMNTEAFF; DNA: TGTGCCAGCAGCTGGGGGGGGACCATGAACACTGAAGCTTTCTTT
J: TRBJ2-1; size: many; V: TRBV29-1; D: -; CDR3: CSVVRLESGEQFF; DNA: TGCAGCGTTGTAAGACTAGAATCCGGTGAGCAGTTCTTC
J: TRBJ1-1; size: -; V: TRBV6-1; D: -; CDR3: CASSPTAYTEAFF; DNA: TGTGCCAGCAGCCCTACAGCCTACACTGAAGCTTTCTTT
J: TRBJ1-4; size: many; V: TRBV11-2; D: -; CDR3: CASSFGGREKLFF; DNA: TGTGCCAGCAGCTTTGGGGGGCGCGAAAAACTGTTTTTT
J: TRBJ2-1; size: many; V: TRBV12-3/TRBV12-4; D: -; CDR3: CASTLKRGHNEQFF; DNA: TGTGCCAGCACCCTTAAACGGGGGCACAATGAGCAGTTCTTC
J: TRBJ2-5; size: many; V: TRBV5-1; D: TRBD2; CDR3: CASKRASGGSETQYF; DNA: TGCGCCAGCAAACGAGCTAGCGGGGGCTCAGAGACCCAGTACTTC
J: TRBJ2-7; size: many; V: TRBV2; D: -; CDR3: CASSGTEAHEQYF; DNA: TGTGCCAGCAGTGGGACGGAGGCCCACGAGCAGTACTTC
J: TRBJ1-4; size: few; V: TRBV20-1; D: -; CDR3: CSARSGREKLFF; DNA: TGCAGTGCTAGGTCCGGGAGAGAAAAACTGTTTTTT
J: TRBJ2-5; size: many; V: TRBV20-1; D: -; CDR3: CSAETQETQYF; DNA: TGCAGTGCCGAAACTCAAGAGACCCAGTACTTC
J: TRBJ2-2; size: many; V: TRBV29-1; D: -; CDR3: CSVELGGPGELFF; DNA: TGCAGCGTTGAATTGGGGGGTCCCGGGGAGCTGTTTTTT